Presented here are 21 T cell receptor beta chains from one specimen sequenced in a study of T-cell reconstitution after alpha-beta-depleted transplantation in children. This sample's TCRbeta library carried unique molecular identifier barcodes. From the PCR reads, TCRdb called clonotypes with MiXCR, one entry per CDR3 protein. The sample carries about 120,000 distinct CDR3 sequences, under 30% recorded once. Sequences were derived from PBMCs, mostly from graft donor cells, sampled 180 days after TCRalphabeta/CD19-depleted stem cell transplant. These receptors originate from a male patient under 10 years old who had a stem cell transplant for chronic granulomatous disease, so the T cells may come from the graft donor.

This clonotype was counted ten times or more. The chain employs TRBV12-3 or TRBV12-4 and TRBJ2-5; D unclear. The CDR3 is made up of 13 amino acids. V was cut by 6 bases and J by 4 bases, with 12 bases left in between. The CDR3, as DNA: TGTGCCAGCAGGCCAGGTGGGTCAGAGACCCAGTACTTC. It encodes CASRPGGSETQYF.

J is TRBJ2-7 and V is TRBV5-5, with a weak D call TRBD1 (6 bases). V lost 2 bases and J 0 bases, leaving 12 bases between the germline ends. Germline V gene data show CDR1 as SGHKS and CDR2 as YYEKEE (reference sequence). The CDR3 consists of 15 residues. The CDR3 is CASSFGQPNSYEQYF. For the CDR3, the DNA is TGTGCCAGCAGCTTTGGACAGCCCAACTCCTACGAGCAGTACTTC.

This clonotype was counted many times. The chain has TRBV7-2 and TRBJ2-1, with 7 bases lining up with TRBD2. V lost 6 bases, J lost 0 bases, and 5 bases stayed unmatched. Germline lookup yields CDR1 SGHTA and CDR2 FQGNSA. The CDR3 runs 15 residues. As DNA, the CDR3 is TGTGCCAGCAGGCGGGAGCGGAGCTCCTACAATGAGCAGTTCTTC. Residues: CASRRERSSYNEQFF.

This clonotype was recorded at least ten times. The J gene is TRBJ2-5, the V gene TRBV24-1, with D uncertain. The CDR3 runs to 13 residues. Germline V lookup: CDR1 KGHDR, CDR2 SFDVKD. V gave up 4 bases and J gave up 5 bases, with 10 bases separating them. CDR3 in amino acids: CATSEGPMETQYF. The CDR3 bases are TGTGCCACCAGTGAGGGCCCGATGGAGACCCAGTACTTC.

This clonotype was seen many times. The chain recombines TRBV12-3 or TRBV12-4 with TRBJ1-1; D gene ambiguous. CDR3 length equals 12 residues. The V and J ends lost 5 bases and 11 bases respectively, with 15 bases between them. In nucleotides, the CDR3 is TGTGCCAGCAGTCCGGGTGGGGTGTATGCTTTCTTT. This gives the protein CASSPGGVYAFF.

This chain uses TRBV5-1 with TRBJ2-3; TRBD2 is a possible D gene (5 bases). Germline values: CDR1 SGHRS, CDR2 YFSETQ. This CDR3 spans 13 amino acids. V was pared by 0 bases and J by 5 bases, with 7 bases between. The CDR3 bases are TGCGCCAGCAGCTTGGCCGGGGTAGATACGCAGTATTTT. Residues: CASSLAGVDTQYF.

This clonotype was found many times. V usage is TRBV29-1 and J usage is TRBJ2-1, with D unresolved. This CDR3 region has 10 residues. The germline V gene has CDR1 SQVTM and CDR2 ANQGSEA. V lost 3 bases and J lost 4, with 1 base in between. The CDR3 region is CSVDYNEQFF. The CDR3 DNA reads TGCAGCGTTGATTACAATGAGCAGTTCTTC.

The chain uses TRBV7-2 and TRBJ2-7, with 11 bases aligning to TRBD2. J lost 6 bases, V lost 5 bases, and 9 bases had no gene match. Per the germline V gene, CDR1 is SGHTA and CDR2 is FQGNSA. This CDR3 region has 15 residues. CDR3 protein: CASSNIAGGPGEQYF. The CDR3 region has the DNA TGTGCCAGCAGCAACATAGCGGGGGGGCCTGGCGAGCAGTACTTC.

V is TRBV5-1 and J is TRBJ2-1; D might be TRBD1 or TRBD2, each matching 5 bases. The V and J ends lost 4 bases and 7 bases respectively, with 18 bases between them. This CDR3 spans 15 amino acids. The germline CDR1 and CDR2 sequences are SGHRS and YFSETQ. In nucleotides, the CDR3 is TGCGCCAGCAGCCCTCGGGGCGGGCCAGGGAATGAGCAGTTCTTC. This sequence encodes CASSPRGGPGNEQFF. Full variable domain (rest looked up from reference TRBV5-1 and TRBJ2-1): KAGVTQTPRYLIKTRGQQVTLSCSPISGHRSVSWYQQTPGQGLQFLFEYFSETQRNKGNFPGRFSGRQFSNSRSEMNVSTLELGDSALYLCASSPRGGPGNEQFFGPGTRLTVL.

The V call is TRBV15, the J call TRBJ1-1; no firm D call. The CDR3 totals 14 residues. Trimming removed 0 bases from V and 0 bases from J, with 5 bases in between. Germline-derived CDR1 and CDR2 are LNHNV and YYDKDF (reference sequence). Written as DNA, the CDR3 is TGTGCCACCAGCAGAGATTGGGTGAACACTGAAGCTTTCTTT. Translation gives CATSRDWVNTEAFF.

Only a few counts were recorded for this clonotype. CDR3 sequence: CATSDPTEGYYNEQFF. CDR3 coding DNA: TGTGCCACCAGTGATCCCACAGAGGGTTACTACAATGAGCAGTTCTTC. The V and J genes are TRBV24-1 and TRBJ2-1, with D perhaps matching TRBD2 (5 bases). V was cut by 3 bases and J by 3 bases, with 14 bases left in between. This CDR3 has 16 residues. Germline CDR1 and CDR2: KGHDR and SFDVKD.

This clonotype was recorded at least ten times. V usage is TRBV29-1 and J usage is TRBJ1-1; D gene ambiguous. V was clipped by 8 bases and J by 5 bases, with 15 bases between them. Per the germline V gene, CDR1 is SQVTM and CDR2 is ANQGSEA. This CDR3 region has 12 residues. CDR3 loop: CSFTRDPTEAFF. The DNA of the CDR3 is TGCAGCTTCACTAGGGATCCTACTGAAGCTTTCTTT.

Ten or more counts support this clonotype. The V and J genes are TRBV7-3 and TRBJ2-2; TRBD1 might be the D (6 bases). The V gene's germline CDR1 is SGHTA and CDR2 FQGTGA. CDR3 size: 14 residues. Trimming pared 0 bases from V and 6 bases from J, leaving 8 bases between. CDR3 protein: CASSLTGAAGELFF. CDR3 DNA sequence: TGTGCCAGCAGCTTAACGGGGGCGGCCGGGGAGCTGTTTTTT.

DNA for the CDR3: TGCAGTGCTAGTCTCTTCGCTTCCTACGAGCAGTACTTC. Amino acid sequence: CSASLFASYEQYF. This rearrangement joins TRBV20-1 to TRBJ2-7, with D unresolved. Per germline, CDR1 DFQATT and CDR2 SNEGSKA (reference sequence). The CDR3 consists of 13 residues. Trimming removed 3 bases at V and 1 base at J, with 10 bases between.

Here the CDR3 reads CSVLGAEGTETQYF. The CDR3 DNA reads TGCAGCGTCCTCGGGGCAGAGGGTACCGAGACCCAGTACTTC. The genes are TRBV29-1 and TRBJ2-5; D might be TRBD1 or TRBD2, each matching 5 bases. This CDR3 spans 14 amino acids. V was pared by 6 bases and J by 5 bases, with 19 bases between. Germline CDR1 SQVTM, CDR2 ANQGSEA.

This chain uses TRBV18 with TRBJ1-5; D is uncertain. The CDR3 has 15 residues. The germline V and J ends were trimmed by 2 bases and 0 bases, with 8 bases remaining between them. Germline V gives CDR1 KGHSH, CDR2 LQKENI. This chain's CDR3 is CASSPGRISNQPQHF. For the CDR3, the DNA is TGTGCCAGCTCACCAGGCCGTATTAGCAATCAGCCCCAGCATTTT.

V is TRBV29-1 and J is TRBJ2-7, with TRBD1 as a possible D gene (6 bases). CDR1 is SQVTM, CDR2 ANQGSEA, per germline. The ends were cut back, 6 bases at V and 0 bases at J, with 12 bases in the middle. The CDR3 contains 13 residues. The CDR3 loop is CSVLTGFSYEQYF. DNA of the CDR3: TGCAGCGTACTTACAGGGTTCTCCTACGAGCAGTACTTC.

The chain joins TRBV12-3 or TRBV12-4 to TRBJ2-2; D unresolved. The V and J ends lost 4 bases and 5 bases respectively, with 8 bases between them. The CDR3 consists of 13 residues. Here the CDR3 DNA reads TGTGCCAGCAGTTCGGAGTTTACCGGGGAGCTGTTTTTT. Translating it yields CASSSEFTGELFF.

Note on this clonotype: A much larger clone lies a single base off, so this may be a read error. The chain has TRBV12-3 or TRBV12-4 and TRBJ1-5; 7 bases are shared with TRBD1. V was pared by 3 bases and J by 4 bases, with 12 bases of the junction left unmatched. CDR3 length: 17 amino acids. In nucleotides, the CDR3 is TGTGCCAGCAGTTTTGGATCTCTGGACAGGAAGAATCAGCCCCAGCATTTT. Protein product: CASSFGSLDRKNQPQHF.

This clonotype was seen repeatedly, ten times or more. The CDR3, as DNA: TGCAGTGCTAGGGGTCCAAATCAGGAGACCCAGTACTTC. This gives the protein CSARGPNQETQYF. The J gene is TRBJ2-5, the V gene TRBV20-1; no clear D gene. Trimming removed 3 bases from V and 5 bases from J, with 13 bases in between. Germline V gene lookup returns CDR1 DFQATT and CDR2 SNEGSKA (reference sequence). CDR3 size: 13 residues.

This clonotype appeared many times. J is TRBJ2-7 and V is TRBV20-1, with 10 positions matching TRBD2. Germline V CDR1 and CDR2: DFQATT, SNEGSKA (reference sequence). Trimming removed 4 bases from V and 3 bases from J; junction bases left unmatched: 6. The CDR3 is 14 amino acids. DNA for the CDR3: TGCAGTGCTATCTCTAGCGGGGGTTTCTACGAGCAGTACTTC. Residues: CSAISSGGFYEQYF.